The 20 T cell receptor beta chains reported below all come from one sample, sequenced in a study of cytomegalovirus exposure and HLA in healthy donors. PCR used 60 Vbeta primers and 13 Jbeta primers. Assay: immunoSEQ multiplex PCR; the TCRdb copy retains only in-frame clones and omits some. This sample has tens of thousands of clones, with over 75% found just once. The sequenced sample was PBMCs. These receptors were obtained from a girl aged 2 to 9 in good health and CMV-seropositive.

This sequence joins TRBV27 and TRBJ2-1; 10 bases line up with TRBD2. Germline trimming cut 3 bases from V and 5 bases from J; bases unmatched to any gene: 7. The germline gives CDR1 MNHEY, CDR2 SMNVEV (reference sequence). The CDR3 has 16 amino acids. The CDR3 DNA is TGTGCCAGCAGTTTCCTTACTAGCGGGATAAACAATGAGCAGTTCTTC. Translation: CASSFLTSGINNEQFF.

The chain uses TRBV18 and TRBJ1-1, with 7 bases lining up with TRBD1. The V gene's germline CDR1 is KGHSH and CDR2 LQKENI. CDR3 length: 15 residues. V lost 4 bases and J lost 3; bases outside the gene matches: 8. CDR3 residues: CASSREQGFDTEAFF. For the CDR3, the DNA is TGTGCCAGCTCACGGGAACAGGGGTTTGACACTGAAGCTTTCTTT. The whole variable domain, filled in from reference TRBV18 and TRBJ1-1, reads NAGVMQNPRHLVRRRGQEARLRCSPMKGHSHVYWYRQLPEEGLKFMVYLQKENIIDESGMPKERFSAEFPKEGPSILRIQQVVRGDSAAYFCASSREQGFDTEAFFGQGTRLTVV.

A few counts support this clone. The chain couples TRBV4-1 to TRBJ2-1, with D perhaps TRBD2 (5 bases). The CDR3 has 17 residues. V dropped 4 bases and J dropped 6 bases, with 22 bases sitting between them. The germline V gene has CDR1 MGHRA and CDR2 YSYEKL. The DNA for the CDR3 is TGCGCCAGCAGCCCCCCTCGAGGGAGCGGCTTGGGCAATGAGCAGTTCTTC. This codes for CASSPPRGSGLGNEQFF.

V is TRBV28 and J is TRBJ2-5, with 11 bases lining up with TRBD2. V was pared by 10 bases and J by 3 bases, with 16 bases of the junction left unmatched. The CDR3 contains 17 residues. CDR1 and CDR2 from the germline V gene are MDHEN and SYDVKM. The CDR3 DNA sequence: TGTGCCATTTCGGGACTAGCGGCTCAGGGACGTGAAGAGACCCAGTACTTC. It translates to CAISGLAAQGREETQYF.

This rearrangement joins TRBV7-9 to TRBJ1-1; D is unclear. Germline loops: CDR1 SEHNR, CDR2 FQNEAQ (reference sequence). V gave up 2 bases and J gave up 1 base, with 20 bases separating them. The CDR3 is 18 residues long. DNA for the CDR3: TGTGCCAGCAGCTTAAACGCACGGGATCTTTCGACGAACACTGAAGCTTTCTTT. Translated, it gives CASSLNARDLSTNTEAFF.

The V and J genes are TRBV4-2 and TRBJ1-1, with D tentatively TRBD1 (6 bases). The CDR3 is made up of 14 amino acids. The germline V and J ends were trimmed by 1 base and 1 base, with 7 bases remaining between them. Looked up from germline, CDR1 is LGHNA and CDR2 is YNFKEQ. Here the CDR3 DNA reads TGTGCCAGCAGCCAAGCAGGGGAGAACACTGAAGCTTTCTTT. Residues: CASSQAGENTEAFF.

This clone was counted only a few times. The rearrangement links TRBV2 to TRBJ2-7, with D hard to call. Trimming left V 4 bases short and J 3 bases short, with 4 bases between. The CDR3 spans 11 residues. CDR1 is SNHLY, CDR2 FYNNEI, per germline. The CDR3 reads CASSGDYEQYF. The CDR3 nucleotides are TGTGCCAGCAGTGGCGACTACGAGCAGTACTTC.

The rearrangement links TRBV28 to TRBJ1-1; D gene uncertain. The CDR3 length is 13 residues. Germline V lookup: CDR1 MDHEN, CDR2 SYDVKM. Trimming removed 7 bases at V and 4 bases at J, with 13 bases between. CDR3 in DNA: TGTGCCAGCAACGTTCAGTCAGGCACTGAAGCTTTCTTT. Protein sequence: CASNVQSGTEAFF.

The chain is built from TRBV7-3 and TRBJ2-2; 12 nucleotides align to TRBD2. The CDR3 covers 17 residues. The germline V gene has CDR1 SGHTA and CDR2 FQGTGA. Unmatched junction bases numbered 11, after V lost 5 bases and J lost 7 bases. Written as DNA, the CDR3 is TGTGCCAGCAGCCCAGGTCTAGCGGGAGGGCCTGTCGGGGAGCTGTTTTTT. Translating gives CASSPGLAGGPVGELFF. Full variable domain (rest looked up from reference TRBV7-3 and TRBJ2-2): GAGVSQTPSNKVTEKGKYVELRCDPISGHTALYWYRQSLGQGPEFLIYFQGTGAADDSGLPNDRFFAVRPEGSVSTLKIQRTERGDSAVYLCASSPGLAGGPVGELFFGEGSRLTVL.

The chain carries TRBV19 and TRBJ1-3, with D unresolved. This CDR3 has 14 amino acids. Germline assignment: CDR1 LNHDA and CDR2 SQIVND (reference sequence). V lost 8 bases to trimming and J lost 0 bases, with 11 bases between them. CDR3 in amino acids: CASSDGASGNTIYF. CDR3 nucleotides: TGTGCCAGTTCCGACGGAGCCTCTGGAAACACCATATATTTT.

The chain has TRBV7-2 and TRBJ1-5, with a weak D call TRBD1 (5 bases). V was trimmed by 5 bases and J by 0 bases, leaving 11 bases between them. In germline, CDR1 is SGHTA, CDR2 FQGNSA. The CDR3 runs 15 residues. CDR3 region: CASSPDNYSNQPQHF. The CDR3 DNA is TGTGCCAGCAGCCCGGACAATTATAGCAATCAGCCCCAGCATTTT.

This clone was seen only once. The chain has TRBV7-2 and TRBJ1-1; D gene unclear. The CDR3 is made up of 15 amino acids. The germline V gene encodes CDR1 SGHTA and CDR2 FQGNSA. The V end was cut by 1 base, the J end by 1 base, with 10 bases between. The CDR3 sequence is CASSLGLSGNTEAFF. CDR3 coding DNA: TGTGCCAGCAGCTTAGGATTGTCCGGGAACACTGAAGCTTTCTTT.

The chain employs TRBV5-1 and TRBJ2-1; 13 bases are a match to TRBD2. V shed 4 bases and J 1 base; nucleotides not matched to a gene: 5. Germline values: CDR1 SGHRS, CDR2 YFSETQ. This CDR3 comprises 17 residues. The CDR3 loop is CASSPLAGGLSYNEQFF. The CDR3 nucleotides are TGCGCCAGCAGCCCACTAGCGGGAGGGCTGTCCTACAATGAGCAGTTCTTC.

The V call is TRBV28, the J call TRBJ1-2; a possible D gene is TRBD1 (5 bases). The germline CDR1 and CDR2 sequences are MDHEN and SYDVKM. CDR3 length: 14 amino acids. V lost 6 bases to trimming and J lost 8 bases, with 19 bases between them. As DNA, the CDR3 is TGTGCCAGCAGCCGCCCCTCGGGGGTGGGAGGCTACACCTTC. Protein product: CASSRPSGVGGYTF.

The genes are TRBV4-1 and TRBJ1-2, with D unresolved. Germline lookup yields CDR1 MGHRA and CDR2 YSYEKL. With 1 base removed from V and 0 bases from J, the gap between germline ends came to 9 bases. This CDR3 comprises 15 residues. The CDR3 reads CASSQVPEANYGYTF. Here the CDR3 DNA reads TGCGCCAGCAGCCAAGTGCCAGAAGCTAACTATGGCTACACCTTC.

J is TRBJ2-2 and V is TRBV6-5; tentatively, D is TRBD2 (5 bases). Germline V gives CDR1 MNHEY, CDR2 SVGAGI. The CDR3 loop spans 13 amino acids. The V end was cut by 8 bases, the J end by 6 bases, with 13 bases between. The CDR3 region has the DNA TGTGCCAGCGGGCGGGCGGGCCCCGGGGAGCTGTTTTTT. It codes for CASGRAGPGELFF.

The sample holds one count of this clone. This rearrangement joins TRBV2 to TRBJ1-5; D is perhaps TRBD1 (6 bases). Trimming removed 6 bases from V and 1 base from J, with 13 bases in between. The CDR3 covers 15 residues. Germline V CDR1 and CDR2: SNHLY, FYNNEI. CDR3 DNA sequence: TGTGCCAGCAGGCCGGAGCAGGGGAGCAATCAGCCCCAGCATTTT. It yields the protein CASRPEQGSNQPQHF.

This sequence joins TRBV7-6 and TRBJ2-3; TRBD2 agrees at 7 bases. V lost 4 bases to trimming and J lost 1 base; unmatched junction nucleotides: 11. Germline CDR1 reads SGHVS; CDR2 reads FNYEAQ. There are 17 residues in the CDR3. CDR3 amino acids: CASSSAGSGFGTDTQYF. CDR3 sequence (DNA): TGTGCCAGCAGCTCCGCGGGTAGCGGGTTCGGCACAGATACGCAGTATTTT.

The gene calls are TRBV6-5 and TRBJ1-1; unclear D gene. This CDR3 spans 13 amino acids. From germline, CDR1 is MNHEY and CDR2 SVGAGI. The germline V and J ends were trimmed by 2 bases and 0 bases, with 4 bases remaining between them. The CDR3 is CASSYRVNTEAFF. DNA of the CDR3: TGTGCCAGCAGTTACCGGGTGAACACTGAAGCTTTCTTT.

The V and J genes are TRBV19 and TRBJ1-1, with 7 positions matching TRBD1. V shed 8 bases and J 5 bases; nucleotides not matched to a gene: 5. CDR1 LNHDA and CDR2 SQIVND come from the germline V gene (reference sequence). This CDR3 has 12 amino acids. In nucleotides, the CDR3 is TGTGCCAGTTCAGACAGGGTAACTGAAGCTTTCTTT. Its translation is CASSDRVTEAFF.